This T cell receptor beta chain was captured by sequencing in a study of T cells in Graves' hyperthyroidism and ophthalmopathy. V shed 1 base and J shed 0 bases, with 10 bases lying between them. Germline lookup yields CDR1 SGHKS and CDR2 YYEKEE (reference sequence). CDR3 size: 16 residues. This clonotype was observed many times. Regions amplified from RNA transcripts were the TCR beta CDR3 regions. First-round RT-PCR of the TCR CDR3 relied on the HTBI primer set. A single record per CDR3 protein comes from TCRdb applying MiXCR to the multiplex PCR reads. The table includes around 99,000 distinct CDR3 sequences, roughly 15% detected once. PBMCs came from 9 to 10 ml fresh peripheral blood.

The clonotype was recovered from a woman between 45 and 60 years old with Graves' hyperthyroidism. V usage is TRBV5-5 and J usage is TRBJ2-2; the D is unclear. The specimen was blood. CDR3: CASSLSPSSNTGELFF. Here the CDR3 DNA reads TGTGCCAGCAGCTTGTCCCCTTCTTCGAACACCGGGGAGCTGTTTTTT.